This TCR beta chain is from a study of blood T cell repertoires in COVID-19. Study background: Whether acute or convalescent, the COVID-19 samples came from the United States, Italy and Spain.

In germline, CDR1 is ENHRY, CDR2 SYGVKD. The V end was cut by 6 bases, the J end by 6 bases, with 15 bases between. The CDR3 has 15 amino acids. Using immunoSEQ multiplex PCR, the repertoire was profiled, and TCRdb retains in-frame clones only, with some absent. The table shows about 180,000 clones, with about 80% occurring only once. The chain links TRBV10-3 to TRBJ2-6; D is possibly TRBD1 (5 bases). This TCR was recovered from a man aged 65 to 79 with active or convalescent COVID-19. The sequenced sample was peripheral blood. The CDR3 region is CAIRLIDSTANVLTF. The CDR3 DNA sequence: TGTGCCATCAGGCTTATCGACAGTACGGCCAACGTCCTGACTTTC.